These T cell receptor beta chains were read from a single sample in a study of cytomegalovirus exposure and HLA in healthy donors. Assay used: immunoSEQ multiplex PCR; TCRdb lists only in-frame clones, some missing. The sample shows approximately 160,000 clones, around 85% of them seen only once. Sequenced: PBMCs. Receptors were obtained from a woman between 25 and 40 years old in good health and CMV-seronegative. The conserved cysteine and the conserved F or W are not part of the CDR3 here. D genes are given only for firm matches. Some rows mark clone size as missing; the rest say once, few, many or name a class of expanded clone.

d_gene | j_gene | v_gene | abundance | CDR3aa
. | TRBJ2-7 | TRBV7-6 | . | ASSLSRSYEQY
TRBD2 | TRBJ2-2 | TRBV5-6 | . | ASSLVAGENTGELF
TRBD1 | TRBJ2-7 | TRBV28 | once | ASREQGAEQY
. | TRBJ2-2 | TRBV2 | . | ASNVDYPTGELF
TRBD1 | TRBJ2-5 | TRBV9 | . | ASSPGGTETQY
. | TRBJ1-1 | TRBV5-1 | . | ASSLGGRGEAF
. | TRBJ2-1 | TRBV7-6 | . | ASSFPYNEQF
. | TRBJ2-7 | TRBV2 | few | ASRDSYEQY
. | TRBJ2-3 | TRBV5-1 | . | ASRDSGVSTDTQY
. | TRBJ1-2 | TRBV2 | . | ASRGQGASGYT
. | TRBJ2-3 | TRBV6-1 | . | ASSEARGARADTQY
. | TRBJ1-1 | TRBV9 | once | ASSASGTLGTEAF
. | TRBJ1-1 | TRBV5-1 | once | ASSLDRARNTEAF
. | TRBJ1-1 | TRBV10-3 | . | AISVKPSGTEAF
TRBD1 | TRBJ2-5 | TRBV2 | . | ASSADRDETQY
. | TRBJ1-1 | TRBV5-6 | . | ASSPGPRHTEAF
TRBD1 | TRBJ1-1 | TRBV27 | . | ASSLRQGAEAF
. | TRBJ1-2 | TRBV30 | . | AWSPRDYSPYGYT
. | TRBJ2-2 | TRBV11-1 | . | ASSDRGPPWAGELF
. | TRBJ2-2 | TRBV4-1 | . | ASSPHTGELF
TRBD1 | TRBJ1-1 | TRBV5-1 | once | ASSLGGNRDSEAF
. | TRBJ1-4 | TRBV7-2 | once | ASSSYSRASEEKLF
TRBD1 | TRBJ2-3 | TRBV10-3 | . | AIRIQGTTDTQY
TRBD2 | TRBJ2-7 | TRBV5-4 | . | ASSLRGSSWEQY
TRBD1 | TRBJ1-6 | TRBV6-5 | . | ASQAGGSSPLH
. | TRBJ1-1 | TRBV5-1 | . | ASSPTEPEEAF
. | TRBJ2-1 | TRBV5-6 | . | ASSGGGTPNSYNEQF
. | TRBJ2-5 | TRBV28 | . | ATLTGNRETQY
. | TRBJ2-6 | TRBV7-9 | . | ASNIPSSGANVLT
TRBD2 | TRBJ2-5 | TRBV7-8 | . | ASSLGGLAGIETQY
. | TRBJ2-1 | TRBV2 | . | ASSKMMTEQF
. | TRBJ1-1 | TRBV29-1 | . | SAGEGVNTEAF
. | TRBJ2-6 | TRBV7-2 | . | ASSLGGSGANVLT
. | TRBJ2-2 | TRBV5-1 | . | ASSFQQKQGPGELF
. | TRBJ1-1 | TRBV6-5 | few | ASSYGAANTEAF
TRBD1 | TRBJ1-5 | TRBV7-6 | . | ASSSNRGSNQPQH
. | TRBJ1-4 | TRBV4-3 | . | ASSRGTTGIEKLF
TRBD1 | TRBJ1-5 | TRBV7-6 | . | ASSLSQGDQPQH
TRBD1 | TRBJ2-7 | TRBV27 | . | ASSPGQGALSSST
. | TRBJ1-2 | TRBV20-1 | . | SASLGDGYT
TRBD2 | TRBJ2-5 | TRBV7-3 | . | ASSPYLAGGPETQY
TRBD1 | TRBJ1-4 | TRBV30 | . | AWGGGVKLF
. | TRBJ2-7 | TRBV19 | once | ASSPRAGYEQY
TRBD1 | TRBJ1-4 | TRBV7-4 | few | ASSPGQGCEKLF
. | TRBJ2-2 | TRBV7-2 | once | ASSPWSGGGTGELF
. | TRBJ2-7 | TRBV11-3 | . | ASSPGGGTSYEQY
. | TRBJ1-1 | TRBV5-5 | . | ASSLTRQYSPEAF
TRBD1 | TRBJ2-7 | TRBV13 | few | ASSLRGRGPYEQY
. | TRBJ1-4 | TRBV7-8 | . | ASSLRGRGEKLF
TRBD2 | TRBJ2-1 | TRBV7-8 | . | ASSFGLIAGVVHEQF
. | TRBJ1-1 | TRBV19 | . | ASSIQGGMNTEAF
TRBD2 | TRBJ2-1 | TRBV5-4 | . | ASSSLVGGRPNEQF
. | TRBJ1-5 | TRBV5-5 | . | ASSPFGRHGNQPQH
. | TRBJ1-1 | TRBV29-1 | . | SVEDLVGNTEAF